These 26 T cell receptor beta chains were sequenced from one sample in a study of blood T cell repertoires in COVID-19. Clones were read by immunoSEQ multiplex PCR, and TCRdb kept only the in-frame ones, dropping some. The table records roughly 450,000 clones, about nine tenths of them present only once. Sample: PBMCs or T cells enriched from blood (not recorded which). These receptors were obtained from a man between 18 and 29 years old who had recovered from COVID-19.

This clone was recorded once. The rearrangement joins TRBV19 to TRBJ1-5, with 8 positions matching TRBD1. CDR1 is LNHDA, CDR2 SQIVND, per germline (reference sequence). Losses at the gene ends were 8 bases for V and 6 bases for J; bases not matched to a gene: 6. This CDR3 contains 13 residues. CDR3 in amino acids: CASGGQGPQPQHF. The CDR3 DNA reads TGTGCCAGTGGTGGACAGGGACCTCAGCCCCAGCATTTT.

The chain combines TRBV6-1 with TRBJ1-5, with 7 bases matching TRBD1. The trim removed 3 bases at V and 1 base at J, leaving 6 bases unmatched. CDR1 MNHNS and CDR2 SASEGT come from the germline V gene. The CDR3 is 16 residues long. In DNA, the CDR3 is TGTGCCAGCAGTGAGGGCGGGACAGTGAGCAATCAGCCCCAGCATTTT. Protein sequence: CASSEGGTVSNQPQHF.

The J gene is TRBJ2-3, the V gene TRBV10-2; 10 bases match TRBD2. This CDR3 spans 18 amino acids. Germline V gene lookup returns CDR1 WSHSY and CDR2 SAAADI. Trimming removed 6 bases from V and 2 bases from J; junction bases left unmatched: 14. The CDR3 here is CASRGRASGSSHTDTQYF. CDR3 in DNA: TGCGCCAGCAGGGGACGAGCTAGCGGGAGTTCACACACAGATACGCAGTATTTT.

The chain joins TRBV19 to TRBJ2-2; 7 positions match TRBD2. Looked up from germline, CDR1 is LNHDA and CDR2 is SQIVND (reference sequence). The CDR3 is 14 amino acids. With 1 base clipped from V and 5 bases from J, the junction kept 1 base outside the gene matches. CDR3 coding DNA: TGTGCCAGTAGTATAGTCGGGGGGACCGGGGAGCTGTTTTTT. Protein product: CASSIVGGTGELFF.

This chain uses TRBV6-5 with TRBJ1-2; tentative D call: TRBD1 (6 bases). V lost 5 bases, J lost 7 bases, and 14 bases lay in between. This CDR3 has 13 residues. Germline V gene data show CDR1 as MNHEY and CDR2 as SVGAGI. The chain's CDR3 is CASSHNRVGGYTF. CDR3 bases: TGTGCCAGCAGTCACAACAGGGTGGGTGGCTACACCTTC.

This CDR3 reads CASRSQANYGYTF. Here the CDR3 DNA reads TGTGCCAGCAGGTCACAGGCGAACTATGGCTACACCTTC. The chain employs TRBV7-2 and TRBJ1-2; D possibly corresponds to TRBD1 (5 bases). V was shortened by 6 bases and J by 2 bases, with 10 bases between the two germline ends. CDR1 is SGHTA and CDR2 is FQGNSA in the germline V gene. The CDR3 has 13 amino acids.

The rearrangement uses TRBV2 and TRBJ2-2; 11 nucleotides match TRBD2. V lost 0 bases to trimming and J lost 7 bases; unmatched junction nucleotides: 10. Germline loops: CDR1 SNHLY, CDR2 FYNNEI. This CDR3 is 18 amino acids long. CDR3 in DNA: TGTGCCAGCAGTGAAGCGCAGGCGGGACTAGCGGTTTACGGGGAGCTGTTTTTT. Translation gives CASSEAQAGLAVYGELFF. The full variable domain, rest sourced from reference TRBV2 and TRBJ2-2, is EPEVTQTPSHQVTQMGQEVILRCVPISNHLYFYWYRQILGQKVEFLVSFYNNEISEKSEIFDDQFSVERPDGSNFTLKIRSTKLEDSAMYFCASSEAQAGLAVYGELFFGEGSRLTVL.

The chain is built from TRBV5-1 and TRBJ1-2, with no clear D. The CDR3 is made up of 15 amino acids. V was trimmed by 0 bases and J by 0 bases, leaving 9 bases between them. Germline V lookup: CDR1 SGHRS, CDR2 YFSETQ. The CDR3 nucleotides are TGCGCCAGCAGCTTGGGATCGACATCTAACTATGGCTACACCTTC. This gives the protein CASSLGSTSNYGYTF.

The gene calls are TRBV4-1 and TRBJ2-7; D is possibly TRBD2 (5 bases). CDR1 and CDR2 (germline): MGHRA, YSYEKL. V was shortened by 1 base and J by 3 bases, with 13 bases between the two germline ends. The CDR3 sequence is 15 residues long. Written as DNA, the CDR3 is TGCGCCAGCAGCCAAGCGGACTCGGGCAGCTACGAGCAGTACTTC. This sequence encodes CASSQADSGSYEQYF.

The CDR3 coding sequence is TGTGCCAGCAGATCAAGGGGGTACGAAAAACTGTTTTTT. This sequence encodes CASRSRGYEKLFF. V and J are TRBV28 and TRBJ1-4, with D perhaps matching TRBD1 (6 bases). The V gene lost 6 bases and the J gene lost 8 bases, with 13 bases spanning the gap. Per the germline V gene, CDR1 is MDHEN and CDR2 is SYDVKM. This CDR3 comprises 13 residues.

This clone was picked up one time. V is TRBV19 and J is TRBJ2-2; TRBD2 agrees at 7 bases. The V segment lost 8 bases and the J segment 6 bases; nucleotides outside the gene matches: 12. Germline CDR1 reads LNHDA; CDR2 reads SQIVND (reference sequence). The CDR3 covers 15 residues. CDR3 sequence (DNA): TGTGCCAGTGCAGTAATGGCGGGAGCTTCCGGGGAGCTGTTTTTT. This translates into CASAVMAGASGELFF. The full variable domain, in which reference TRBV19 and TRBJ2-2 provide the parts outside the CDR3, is DGGITQSPKYLFRKEGQNVTLSCEQNLNHDAMYWYRQDPGQGLRLIYYSQIVNDFQKGDIAEGYSVSREKKESFPLTVTSAQKNPTAFYLCASAVMAGASGELFFGEGSRLTVL.

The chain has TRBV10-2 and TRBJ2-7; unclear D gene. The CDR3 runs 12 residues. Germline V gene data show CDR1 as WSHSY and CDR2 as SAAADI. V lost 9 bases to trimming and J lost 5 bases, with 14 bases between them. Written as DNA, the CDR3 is TGCGCCAGTAAGACATTTCCCCACGAGCAGTACTTC. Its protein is CASKTFPHEQYF.

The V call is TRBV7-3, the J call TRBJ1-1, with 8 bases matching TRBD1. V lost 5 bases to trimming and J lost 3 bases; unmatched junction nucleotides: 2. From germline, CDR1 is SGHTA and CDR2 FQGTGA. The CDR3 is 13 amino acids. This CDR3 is CASSQGADTEAFF. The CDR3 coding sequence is TGTGCCAGCAGCCAGGGGGCGGACACTGAAGCTTTCTTT.

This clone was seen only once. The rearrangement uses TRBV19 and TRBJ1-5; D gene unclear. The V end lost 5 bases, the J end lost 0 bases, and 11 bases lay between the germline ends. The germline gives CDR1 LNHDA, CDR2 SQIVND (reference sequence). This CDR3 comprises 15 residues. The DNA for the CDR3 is TGTGCCAGTAGTGATACAGTCCTTAGCAATCAGCCCCAGCATTTT. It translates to CASSDTVLSNQPQHF.

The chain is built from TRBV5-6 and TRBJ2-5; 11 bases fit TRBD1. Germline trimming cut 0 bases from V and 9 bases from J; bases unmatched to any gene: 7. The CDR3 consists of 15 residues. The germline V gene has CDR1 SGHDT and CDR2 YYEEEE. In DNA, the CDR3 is TGTGCCAGCAGCTTGGGGACAGGGGGCTCTTTTCCCCAGTACTTC. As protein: CASSLGTGGSFPQYF. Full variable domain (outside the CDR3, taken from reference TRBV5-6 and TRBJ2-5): DAGVTQSPTHLIKTRGQQVTLRCSPKSGHDTVSWYQQALGQGPQFIFQYYEEEERQRGNFPDRFSGHQFPNYSSELNVNALLLGDSALYLCASSLGTGGSFPQYFGPGTRLLVL.

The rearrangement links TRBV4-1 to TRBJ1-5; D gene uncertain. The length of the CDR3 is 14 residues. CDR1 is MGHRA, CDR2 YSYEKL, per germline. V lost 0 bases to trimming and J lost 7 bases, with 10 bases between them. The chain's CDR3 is CASSQDSGSQPQHF. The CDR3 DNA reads TGCGCCAGCAGCCAAGATAGCGGGAGCCAGCCCCAGCATTTT.

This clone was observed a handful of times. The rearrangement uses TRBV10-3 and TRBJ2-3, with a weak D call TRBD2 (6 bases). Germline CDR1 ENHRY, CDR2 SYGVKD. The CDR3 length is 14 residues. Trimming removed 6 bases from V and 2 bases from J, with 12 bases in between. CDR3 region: CAIRPGEITDTQYF. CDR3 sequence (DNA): TGTGCCATCAGACCGGGGGAAATCACAGATACGCAGTATTTT.

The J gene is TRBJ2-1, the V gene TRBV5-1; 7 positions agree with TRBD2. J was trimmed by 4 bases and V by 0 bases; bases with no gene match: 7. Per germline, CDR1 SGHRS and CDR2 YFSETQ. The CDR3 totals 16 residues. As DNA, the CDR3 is TGCGCCAGCAGCTTGGGGGGAGGGGCCCGTTACAATGAGCAGTTCTTC. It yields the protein CASSLGGGARYNEQFF. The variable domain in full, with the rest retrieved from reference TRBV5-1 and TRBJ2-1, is KAGVTQTPRYLIKTRGQQVTLSCSPISGHRSVSWYQQTPGQGLQFLFEYFSETQRNKGNFPGRFSGRQFSNSRSEMNVSTLELGDSALYLCASSLGGGARYNEQFFGPGTRLTVL.

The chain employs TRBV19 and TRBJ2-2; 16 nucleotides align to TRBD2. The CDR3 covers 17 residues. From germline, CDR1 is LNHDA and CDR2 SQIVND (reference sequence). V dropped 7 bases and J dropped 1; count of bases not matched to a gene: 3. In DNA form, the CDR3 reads TGTGCCAGTATGGGGACTAGCGGGAGGGGGAACACCGGGGAGCTGTTTTTT. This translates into CASMGTSGRGNTGELFF.

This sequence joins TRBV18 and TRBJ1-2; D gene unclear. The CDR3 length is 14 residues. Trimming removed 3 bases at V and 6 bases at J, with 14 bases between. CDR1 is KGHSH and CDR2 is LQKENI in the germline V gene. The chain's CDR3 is CASSPTREVDGYTF. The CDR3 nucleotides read TGTGCCAGCTCACCGACGAGGGAGGTAGATGGCTACACCTTC.

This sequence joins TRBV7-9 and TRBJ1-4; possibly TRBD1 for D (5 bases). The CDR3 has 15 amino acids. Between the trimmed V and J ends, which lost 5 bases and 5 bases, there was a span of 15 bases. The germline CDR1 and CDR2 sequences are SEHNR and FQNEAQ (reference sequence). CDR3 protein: CASSHSPRVNEKLFF. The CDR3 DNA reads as TGTGCCAGCAGCCACAGTCCCAGGGTCAATGAAAAACTGTTTTTT.

The CDR3 DNA is TGTGCCAGCAGCTGGAGGGGGCCCGGGACTAGCTCCTACAATGAGCAGTTCTTC. Amino acids: CASSWRGPGTSSYNEQFF. The chain has TRBV5-4 and TRBJ2-1; TRBD2 might be the D (8 bases). V lost 3 bases and J 0 bases, leaving 19 bases between the germline ends. This CDR3 is built from 18 residues. From germline, CDR1 is SGHNT and CDR2 YYREEE (reference sequence).

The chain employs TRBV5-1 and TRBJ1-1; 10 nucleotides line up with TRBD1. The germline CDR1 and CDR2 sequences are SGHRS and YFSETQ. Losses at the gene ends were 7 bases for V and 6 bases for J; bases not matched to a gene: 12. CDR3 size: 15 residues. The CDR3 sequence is CASRDRGFKGAEAFF. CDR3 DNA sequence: TGCGCCAGCCGGGACAGGGGTTTTAAGGGCGCTGAAGCTTTCTTT. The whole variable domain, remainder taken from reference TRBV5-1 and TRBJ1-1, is KAGVTQTPRYLIKTRGQQVTLSCSPISGHRSVSWYQQTPGQGLQFLFEYFSETQRNKGNFPGRFSGRQFSNSRSEMNVSTLELGDSALYLCASRDRGFKGAEAFFGQGTRLTVV.

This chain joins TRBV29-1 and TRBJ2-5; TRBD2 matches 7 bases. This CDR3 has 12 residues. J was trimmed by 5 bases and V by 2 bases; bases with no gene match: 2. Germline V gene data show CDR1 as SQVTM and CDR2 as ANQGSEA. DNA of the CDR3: TGCAGCGTTGAACTGGGGGGGGAGACCCAGTACTTC. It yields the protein CSVELGGETQYF.

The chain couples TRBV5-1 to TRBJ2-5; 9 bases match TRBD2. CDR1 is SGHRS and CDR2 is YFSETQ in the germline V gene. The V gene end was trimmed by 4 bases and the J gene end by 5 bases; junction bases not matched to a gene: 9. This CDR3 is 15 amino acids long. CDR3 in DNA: TGCGCCAGCAGCCCTCGCGGCACTAGCGGGGAGACCCAGTACTTC. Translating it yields CASSPRGTSGETQYF.

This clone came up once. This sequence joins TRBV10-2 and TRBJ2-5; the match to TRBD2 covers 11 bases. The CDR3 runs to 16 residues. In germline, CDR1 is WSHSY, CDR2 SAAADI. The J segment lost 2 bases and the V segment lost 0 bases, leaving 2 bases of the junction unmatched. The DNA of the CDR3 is TGCGCCAGCAGTGAGTCTTTAGCGGGGGGGCAAGAGACCCAGTACTTC. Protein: CASSESLAGGQETQYF.